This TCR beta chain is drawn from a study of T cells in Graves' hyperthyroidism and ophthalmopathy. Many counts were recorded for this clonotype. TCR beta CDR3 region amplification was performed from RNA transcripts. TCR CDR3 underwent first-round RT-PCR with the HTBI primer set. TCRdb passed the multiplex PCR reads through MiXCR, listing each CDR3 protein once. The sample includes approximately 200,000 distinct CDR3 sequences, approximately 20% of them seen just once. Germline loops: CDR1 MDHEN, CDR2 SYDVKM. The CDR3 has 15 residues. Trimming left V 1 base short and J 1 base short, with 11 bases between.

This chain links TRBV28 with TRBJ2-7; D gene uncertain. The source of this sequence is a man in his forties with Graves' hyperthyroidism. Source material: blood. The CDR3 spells CASSLSRTGSYEQYF. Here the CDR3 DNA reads TGTGCCAGCAGTTTATCACGGACCGGATCCTACGAGCAGTACTTC.